Below, one TCR beta chain is given with its context. Its antigen is currently unknown. Germline trimming cut 3 bases from V and 1 base from J; bases unmatched to any gene: 3. This CDR3 has 15 amino acids. CDR1 and CDR2 (germline): LNHDA, SQIVND (reference sequence). This entry belongs to a study of cytomegalovirus exposure and HLA in healthy donors. Turning to the study itself: In a later analysis, it was reported that the approximately 120 validation repertoires had been produced on the same platform as the 670 or so repertoires belonging to the first cohort.

Assay: immunoSEQ multiplex PCR; the TCRdb copy retains only in-frame clones and omits some. The data hold approximately 280,000 clones, with 86% observed a single time. Study conclusions and caveats: First-cohort TCR clusters tended to co-occur in the 90 to 150 validation repertoires, a later analysis found. Published work reported that the classifier diagnosed cytomegalovirus status with high specificity and sensitivity.

This TCR derives from a woman between 18 and 29 years old in good health and CMV-seronegative. Sample: PBMCs. The chain has TRBV19 and TRBJ2-7, with 10 bases matching TRBD2. CDR3 region: CASSIPSGRSYEQYF. The CDR3 bases are TGTGCCAGTAGTATCCCTAGCGGGAGATCCTACGAGCAGTACTTC.